The TCR beta chain described here comes from a study of Ad26.COV2.S vaccination and SARS-CoV-2 variants. As for the study in general: In the study, Ad26.COV2.S was injected intramuscularly once, or twice 56 days apart. Findings and caveats of the study: Quantification of TCR breadth and depth may have yielded underestimates of total T cell responses.

TCRdb's copy holds only in-frame clones and misses some; the assay was immunoSEQ multiplex PCR. The repertoire has 350,000 to 450,000 clones, 80% to 95% of them found once; the top ten carry more than 1.5%. Germline-derived CDR1 and CDR2 are MNHEY and SVGAGI. There are 15 residues in the CDR3. The junction had 8 bases not matched to a gene; V was cut back by 6 bases and J by 4 bases. Concerning this clone: The target antigen is unknown.

Treatment reported: around 19 received Ad26.COV2.S at low or high dose, single or two shots; roughly five received placebo; per-sample allocation not given. The study sampled participants on day 63 after the first vaccine or placebo injection. This chain connects TRBV6-5 to TRBJ1-1; TRBD1 matches 10 bases. The sequence was collected from a person between 18 and 65 years old who received the Ad26.COV2.S COVID-19 vaccine or a placebo. The source material was peripheral blood, sampled in a trial of Ad26.COV2.S vaccine versus placebo. CDR3: CASRPSGTGVTEAFF. The DNA of the CDR3 is TGTGCCAGCAGGCCCTCCGGGACAGGGGTCACTGAAGCTTTCTTT.